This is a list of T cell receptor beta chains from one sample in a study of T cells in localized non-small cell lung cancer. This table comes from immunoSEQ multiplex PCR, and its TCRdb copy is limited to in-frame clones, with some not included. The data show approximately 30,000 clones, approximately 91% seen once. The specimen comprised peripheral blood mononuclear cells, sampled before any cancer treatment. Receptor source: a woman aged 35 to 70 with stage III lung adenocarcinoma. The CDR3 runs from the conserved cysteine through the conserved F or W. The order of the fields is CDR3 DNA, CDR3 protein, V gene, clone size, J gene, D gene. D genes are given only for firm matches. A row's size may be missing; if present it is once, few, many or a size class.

CDR3nt: TGCGCCAGCAGCCAAGGTAGCGGCTTCCCGAGGGCTGAAGCTTTCTTT
CDR3aa: CASSQGSGFPRAEAFF
v_gene: TRBV4-3
abundance: once
j_gene: TRBJ1-1
d_gene: -

CDR3nt: TGTGCCAGCAGCAGGCTTTGGACAGGGGATAATTCACCCCTCCACTTT
CDR3aa: CASSRLWTGDNSPLHF
v_gene: TRBV11-2
abundance: -
j_gene: TRBJ1-6
d_gene: TRBD1

CDR3nt: TGCGCCAGCAGCGGAGCGTCAGGGCCCTCCTACGAGCAGTACTTC
CDR3aa: CASSGASGPSYEQYF
v_gene: TRBV5-1
abundance: -
j_gene: TRBJ2-7
d_gene: -

CDR3nt: TGCGCCAGCAACCCGACGGGGGGCTTTGCTGAAGCTTTCTTT
CDR3aa: CASNPTGGFAEAFF
v_gene: TRBV5-1
abundance: -
j_gene: TRBJ1-1
d_gene: -

CDR3nt: TGTGCCAGCAGCGTGGGCCGATGGGGGACCGGGGAGCTGTTTTTT
CDR3aa: CASSVGRWGTGELFF
v_gene: TRBV11-3
abundance: -
j_gene: TRBJ2-2
d_gene: -

CDR3nt: TGTGCCATCAATGGGGGCGAGGGCTACGAGCAGTACTTC
CDR3aa: CAINGGEGYEQYF
v_gene: TRBV10-3
abundance: -
j_gene: TRBJ2-7
d_gene: -

CDR3nt: TGTGCCAGCATCGGCACAGGTTATGGTGGCTACACCTTC
CDR3aa: CASIGTGYGGYTF
v_gene: TRBV28
abundance: -
j_gene: TRBJ1-2
d_gene: -

CDR3nt: TGCGCCAGCAGCCATCCCCTAGCGGGAGGAGACTACAATGAGCAGTTCTTC
CDR3aa: CASSHPLAGGDYNEQFF
v_gene: TRBV4-1
abundance: -
j_gene: TRBJ2-1
d_gene: TRBD2

CDR3nt: TGTGCCAGCAGCCAAGGGTTCACAGGGATTCAGCCCCAGCATTTT
CDR3aa: CASSQGFTGIQPQHF
v_gene: TRBV4-2
abundance: -
j_gene: TRBJ1-5
d_gene: -

CDR3nt: TGTGCCAGCAGGGTAGGCGGCAACACCGGGGAGCTGTTTTTT
CDR3aa: CASRVGGNTGELFF
v_gene: TRBV28
abundance: -
j_gene: TRBJ2-2
d_gene: -

CDR3nt: TGCGCCAGCAGCTTGGGAGGGGGGCCGAGTACCGGGGAGCTGTTTTTT
CDR3aa: CASSLGGGPSTGELFF
v_gene: TRBV5-1
abundance: once
j_gene: TRBJ2-2
d_gene: -

CDR3nt: TGTGCCAGCAGCGAGAGGGGGATAGTAAGCTCCTACAATGAGCAGTTCTTC
CDR3aa: CASSERGIVSSYNEQFF
v_gene: TRBV9
abundance: -
j_gene: TRBJ2-1
d_gene: -

CDR3nt: TGTGCCAGCAGCCCACTAGCGGGGAGCTCCTACGAGCAGTACTTC
CDR3aa: CASSPLAGSSYEQYF
v_gene: TRBV11-2
abundance: -
j_gene: TRBJ2-7
d_gene: TRBD2

CDR3nt: TGTGCCTGGAGTCCATTGCATTGGAACACTGAAGCTTTCTTT
CDR3aa: CAWSPLHWNTEAFF
v_gene: TRBV30
abundance: -
j_gene: TRBJ1-1
d_gene: -

CDR3nt: TGTGCCAGCGGCATCAGAGGTCTATCGGGAGAGACCCAGTACTTC
CDR3aa: CASGIRGLSGETQYF
v_gene: TRBV21-1
abundance: -
j_gene: TRBJ2-5
d_gene: -

CDR3nt: TGTGCCAGCATACCGGACAGCGGCACTGAAGCTTTCTTT
CDR3aa: CASIPDSGTEAFF
v_gene: TRBV28
abundance: -
j_gene: TRBJ1-1
d_gene: -

CDR3nt: TGTGCCAGCAGCGTAGGAAGCGGTCCCTACAATGAGCAGTTCTTC
CDR3aa: CASSVGSGPYNEQFF
v_gene: TRBV9
abundance: -
j_gene: TRBJ2-1
d_gene: -

CDR3nt: TGTGCCAGCAGCTTGAGCGGGGAGACCCAGTACTTC
CDR3aa: CASSLSGETQYF
v_gene: TRBV7-3
abundance: -
j_gene: TRBJ2-5
d_gene: -

CDR3nt: TGTGCCAGACCTAGAACAGGGACTACGCAGTGTTTT
CDR3aa: CARPRTGTTQCF
v_gene: TRBV2
abundance: -
j_gene: TRBJ2-3
d_gene: -

CDR3nt: TGTGCCAGTAGCACAATTCCCAATGGGGGCGGGGAGCTGTTTTTT
CDR3aa: CASSTIPNGGGELFF
v_gene: TRBV19
abundance: -
j_gene: TRBJ2-2
d_gene: -

CDR3nt: TGTGCCAGCAGCTCCCTATCCGTGTTGGGTGGGCAGTTCTTC
CDR3aa: CASSSLSVLGGQFF
v_gene: TRBV7-8
abundance: -
j_gene: TRBJ2-1
d_gene: -

CDR3nt: TGCAGCGCCAACTTAAATCAATACGAGCAGTACTTC
CDR3aa: CSANLNQYEQYF
v_gene: TRBV29-1
abundance: once
j_gene: TRBJ2-7
d_gene: -

CDR3nt: TGTGCCAGCAGCTTTATAGCGGGGGGGCGTTATACGCAGTATTTT
CDR3aa: CASSFIAGGRYTQYF
v_gene: TRBV11-2
abundance: -
j_gene: TRBJ2-3
d_gene: TRBD2

CDR3nt: TGTGCCAGCAGTTACGGTACAATCCTCCAGGGAGATACGCAGTATTTT
CDR3aa: CASSYGTILQGDTQYF
v_gene: TRBV6-6
abundance: -
j_gene: TRBJ2-3
d_gene: -

CDR3nt: TGTGCCAGCTCACTCCACAGGGGTGTGGATCAGCCCCAGCATTTT
CDR3aa: CASSLHRGVDQPQHF
v_gene: TRBV18
abundance: -
j_gene: TRBJ1-5
d_gene: TRBD1

CDR3nt: TGTGCCAGCCTCCCCCTAGGTAGTGCGAACACTGAAGCTTTCTTT
CDR3aa: CASLPLGSANTEAFF
v_gene: TRBV27
abundance: -
j_gene: TRBJ1-1
d_gene: -

CDR3nt: TGTGCCGGTGACTCAGGGGGGGGCTACGAGCAGTACTTC
CDR3aa: CAGDSGGGYEQYF
v_gene: TRBV30
abundance: -
j_gene: TRBJ2-7
d_gene: -

CDR3nt: TGCGCCAGCAGCTTTGAAGCGGGGCTCCAAGAGACCCAGTACTTC
CDR3aa: CASSFEAGLQETQYF
v_gene: TRBV5-1
abundance: once
j_gene: TRBJ2-5
d_gene: TRBD2

CDR3nt: TGTGCCAGCAGTGACGTCTGGGATTCACTCTTT
CDR3aa: CASSDVWDSLF
v_gene: TRBV6-1
abundance: -
j_gene: TRBJ1-1
d_gene: -

CDR3nt: TGTGCCAGCAGTTACTCAGGGACAGTTGAAAAACTGTTTTTT
CDR3aa: CASSYSGTVEKLFF
v_gene: TRBV6-5
abundance: -
j_gene: TRBJ1-4
d_gene: TRBD1

CDR3nt: TGCGCCAGCAGCCAAGATCAGGGAAGGGGCAATTCACCCCTCCACTTT
CDR3aa: CASSQDQGRGNSPLHF
v_gene: TRBV4-3
abundance: -
j_gene: TRBJ1-6
d_gene: -

CDR3nt: TGTGCCAGCAGTGAAGATACAGGAAACCCTGGGGCCAACGTCCTGACTTTC
CDR3aa: CASSEDTGNPGANVLTF
v_gene: TRBV2
abundance: -
j_gene: TRBJ2-6
d_gene: -

CDR3nt: TGTGCCAGCAGCTTAGCCAGGACTAGCGGGAGTTTCGAGCAGTACTTC
CDR3aa: CASSLARTSGSFEQYF
v_gene: TRBV7-6
abundance: -
j_gene: TRBJ2-7
d_gene: TRBD2

CDR3nt: TGCGCCAGCAGCCAAGATCGACAGCCCAACGACTACACCTTC
CDR3aa: CASSQDRQPNDYTF
v_gene: TRBV4-1
abundance: -
j_gene: TRBJ1-2
d_gene: -

CDR3nt: TGTGCCAGCAGCACCCGGGACTCCGTCACCGGGGAGCTGTTTTTT
CDR3aa: CASSTRDSVTGELFF
v_gene: TRBV5-5
abundance: -
j_gene: TRBJ2-2
d_gene: -

CDR3nt: TGTGCCAGCAGCTTGTGGGTAGAGTCCGAGCAGTACTTC
CDR3aa: CASSLWVESEQYF
v_gene: TRBV5-5
abundance: -
j_gene: TRBJ2-7
d_gene: -

CDR3nt: TGTGCCAGCAGGACAACGAGGGGGGCCCTCCTCCGGGCGCGCGACGAGCAGTACTTC
CDR3aa: CASRTTRGALLRARDEQYF
v_gene: TRBV28
abundance: -
j_gene: TRBJ2-7
d_gene: -

CDR3nt: TGTGCCTGGAGTACGGGACAGGGGGCGAGGGAGCAGTACTTC
CDR3aa: CAWSTGQGAREQYF
v_gene: TRBV30
abundance: -
j_gene: TRBJ2-7
d_gene: TRBD1

CDR3nt: TGTGCCAGCAGCCGGGGACAAGGCCAGCCCCAGCATTTT
CDR3aa: CASSRGQGQPQHF
v_gene: TRBV6-6
abundance: -
j_gene: TRBJ1-5
d_gene: -

CDR3nt: TGTGCCAGCAGCCAGACAGGTGGCTTGGAAGCTTTCTTT
CDR3aa: CASSQTGGLEAFF
v_gene: TRBV7-3
abundance: -
j_gene: TRBJ1-1
d_gene: -

CDR3nt: TGTGCCAGCAGCACTCGGACAGAGACCCAAGAGACCCAGTACTTC
CDR3aa: CASSTRTETQETQYF
v_gene: TRBV7-9
abundance: -
j_gene: TRBJ2-5
d_gene: -

CDR3nt: TGTGCCAGCAGCCCAGACAGGGCCTTTGACACTGAAGCTTTCTTT
CDR3aa: CASSPDRAFDTEAFF
v_gene: TRBV7-9
abundance: -
j_gene: TRBJ1-1
d_gene: TRBD1

CDR3nt: TGTGCCAGCTCACCACCGGCAAGGAACACCGGGGAGCTGTTTTTT
CDR3aa: CASSPPARNTGELFF
v_gene: TRBV18
abundance: -
j_gene: TRBJ2-2
d_gene: -

CDR3nt: TGTGCCAGCAGTGAACTGGGGGTGAACACTGAAGCTTTCTTT
CDR3aa: CASSELGVNTEAFF
v_gene: TRBV6-1
abundance: -
j_gene: TRBJ1-1
d_gene: -

CDR3nt: TGTGCCAGTAGTACCTTAGAACAAACCGGGGAGCTGTTTTTT
CDR3aa: CASSTLEQTGELFF
v_gene: TRBV19
abundance: -
j_gene: TRBJ2-2
d_gene: -

CDR3nt: TGTGCCAGCAGCACCAGGCTTAACACTGAAGCTTTCTTT
CDR3aa: CASSTRLNTEAFF
v_gene: TRBV9
abundance: -
j_gene: TRBJ1-1
d_gene: -

CDR3nt: TGTGCCAGCAGCTTTGACCCCGGCGGGACCCAGTACTTC
CDR3aa: CASSFDPGGTQYF
v_gene: TRBV7-3
abundance: -
j_gene: TRBJ2-5
d_gene: -

CDR3nt: TGCGCCAGCAGTGATGGACAGGGCCCAGATACGCAGTATTTT
CDR3aa: CASSDGQGPDTQYF
v_gene: TRBV10-1
abundance: -
j_gene: TRBJ2-3
d_gene: TRBD1

CDR3nt: TGTGCCATCAGTGAGGGGACGAATAGCAATCAGCCCCAGCATTTT
CDR3aa: CAISEGTNSNQPQHF
v_gene: TRBV10-3
abundance: -
j_gene: TRBJ1-5
d_gene: -

CDR3nt: TGTGCTAGTGGTCCCGACGGGCCCTCCTACGAGCAGTACTTC
CDR3aa: CASGPDGPSYEQYF
v_gene: TRBV12-5
abundance: -
j_gene: TRBJ2-7
d_gene: -

CDR3nt: TGCGCCAGCAGCCAGGACGGAAGGGCCTACGAGCAGTACTTC
CDR3aa: CASSQDGRAYEQYF
v_gene: TRBV5-1
abundance: -
j_gene: TRBJ2-7
d_gene: -

CDR3nt: TGCGCCAGCAGCCCCGGAACGGGGAATGAGCAGTTCTTC
CDR3aa: CASSPGTGNEQFF
v_gene: TRBV10-1
abundance: -
j_gene: TRBJ2-1
d_gene: -

CDR3nt: TGTGCCAGCAGCTTACCGTCTAGCGGGAGTACCCTCGAGCAGTACTTC
CDR3aa: CASSLPSSGSTLEQYF
v_gene: TRBV11-2
abundance: once
j_gene: TRBJ2-7
d_gene: TRBD2

CDR3nt: TGTGCCAGCAGCTCCAAATCGGGGGGGCAGGTTTCCTACAATGAGCAGTTCTTC
CDR3aa: CASSSKSGGQVSYNEQFF
v_gene: TRBV4-2
abundance: -
j_gene: TRBJ2-1
d_gene: TRBD2

CDR3nt: TGTGCCAGCAGTTCCCCCATGGGGGGCTACACCTTC
CDR3aa: CASSSPMGGYTF
v_gene: TRBV6-6
abundance: -
j_gene: TRBJ1-2
d_gene: -

CDR3nt: TGTGCCAGCAGCCTCCGGGACAGGGGTACAGATACGCAGTATTTT
CDR3aa: CASSLRDRGTDTQYF
v_gene: TRBV5-6
abundance: -
j_gene: TRBJ2-3
d_gene: TRBD1

CDR3nt: TGTGCCTGGAGTCGCGGGAGTATAGGCTACGGGCAGTACTTC
CDR3aa: CAWSRGSIGYGQYF
v_gene: TRBV30
abundance: -
j_gene: TRBJ2-5
d_gene: TRBD2

CDR3nt: TGTGCCAGCACACCACGCGGGACTAGCGGGGTGGATACGCAGTATTTT
CDR3aa: CASTPRGTSGVDTQYF
v_gene: TRBV4-2
abundance: -
j_gene: TRBJ2-3
d_gene: TRBD2